This T cell receptor beta chain was found in a study of blood T cells in healthy people across ages. Comments on this clonotype: The antigen remains unidentified.

Next came a second PCR, run for about 7 to 12 cycles, which used a sample-barcoded 5' primer along with a J-beta primer mix. Each cDNA molecule carried a tag from a template-switch adaptor that contained 12 random nucleotides. TCRdb re-called the 5' RACE reads with MiXCR, one entry per CDR3 protein. The data show fewer than 1,000,000 distinct CDR3 sequences, about 47% seen once. The V gene lost 4 bases and the J gene lost 7 bases, with 13 bases spanning the gap. This CDR3 is built from 14 residues. Findings and caveats of the study: TCR beta diversity tracked closely with naive T cell percentage. Both higher diversity and more naive CD4+ cells marked long-lived donors when set against aged donors.

Source material: blood. The clonotype comes from a man older than 75 in good health. The genes are TRBV12-3 or TRBV12-4 and TRBJ2-2; no firm D call. The CDR3 is CASSSLIKIGELFF. Here the CDR3 DNA reads TGTGCCAGCAGTTCCCTAATTAAGATCGGGGAGCTGTTTTTT.